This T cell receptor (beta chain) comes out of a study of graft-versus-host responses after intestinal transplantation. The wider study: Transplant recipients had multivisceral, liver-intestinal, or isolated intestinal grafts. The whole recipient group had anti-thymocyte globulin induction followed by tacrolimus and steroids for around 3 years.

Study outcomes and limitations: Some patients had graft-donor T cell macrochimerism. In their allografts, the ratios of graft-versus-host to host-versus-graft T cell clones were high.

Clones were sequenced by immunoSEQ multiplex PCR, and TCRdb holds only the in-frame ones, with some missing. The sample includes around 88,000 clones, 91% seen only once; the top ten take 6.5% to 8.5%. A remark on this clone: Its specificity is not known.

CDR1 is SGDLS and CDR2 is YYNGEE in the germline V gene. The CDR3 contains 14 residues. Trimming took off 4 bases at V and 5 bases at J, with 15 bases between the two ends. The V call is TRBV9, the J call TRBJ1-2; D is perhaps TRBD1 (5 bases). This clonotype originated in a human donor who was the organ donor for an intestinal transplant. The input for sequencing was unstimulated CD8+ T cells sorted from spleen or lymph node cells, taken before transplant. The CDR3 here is CASSLETASYGYTF. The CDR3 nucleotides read TGTGCCAGCAGCCTTGAGACAGCTTCTTATGGCTACACCTTC.